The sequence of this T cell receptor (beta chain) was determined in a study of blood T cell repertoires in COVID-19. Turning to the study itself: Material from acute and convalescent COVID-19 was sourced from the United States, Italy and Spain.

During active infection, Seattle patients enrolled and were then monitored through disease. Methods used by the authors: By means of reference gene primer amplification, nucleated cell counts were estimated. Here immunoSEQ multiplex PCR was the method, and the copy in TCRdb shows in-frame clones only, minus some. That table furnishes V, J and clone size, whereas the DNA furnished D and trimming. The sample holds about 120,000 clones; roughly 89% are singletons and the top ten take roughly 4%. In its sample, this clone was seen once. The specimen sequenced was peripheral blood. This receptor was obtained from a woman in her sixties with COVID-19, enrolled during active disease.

The CDR3 bases are TGTGCCAGCAGCGTTTCGGGGATTAATGAAAAACTGTTTTTT. As protein: CASSVSGINEKLFF. The J gene is TRBJ1-4, the V gene TRBV9, with D hard to call. This CDR3 region has 14 residues. The germline CDR1 and CDR2 sequences are SGDLS and YYNGEE. With 2 bases removed from V and 4 bases from J, the gap between germline ends came to 9 bases.